This T cell receptor (beta chain) stems from a study of blood T cell repertoires in COVID-19. The CDR3 has 13 residues. The V and J ends lost 5 bases and 4 bases respectively, with 12 bases between them. Germline-derived CDR1 and CDR2 are SGHNT and YYREEE (reference sequence). This clone was picked up one time. Here immunoSEQ multiplex PCR was the method, and the copy in TCRdb shows in-frame clones only, minus some. The table has 100,000 to 150,000 clones, roughly 83% seen once. Sequenced material: peripheral blood. The TCR was taken from a man between 35 and 55 years old with active or convalescent COVID-19. V and J are TRBV5-4 and TRBJ1-2; D possibly corresponds to TRBD1 (6 bases). This CDR3 is CASRWDTSYGYTF. The CDR3 region has the DNA TGTGCCAGCAGGTGGGACACCTCCTATGGCTACACCTTC.